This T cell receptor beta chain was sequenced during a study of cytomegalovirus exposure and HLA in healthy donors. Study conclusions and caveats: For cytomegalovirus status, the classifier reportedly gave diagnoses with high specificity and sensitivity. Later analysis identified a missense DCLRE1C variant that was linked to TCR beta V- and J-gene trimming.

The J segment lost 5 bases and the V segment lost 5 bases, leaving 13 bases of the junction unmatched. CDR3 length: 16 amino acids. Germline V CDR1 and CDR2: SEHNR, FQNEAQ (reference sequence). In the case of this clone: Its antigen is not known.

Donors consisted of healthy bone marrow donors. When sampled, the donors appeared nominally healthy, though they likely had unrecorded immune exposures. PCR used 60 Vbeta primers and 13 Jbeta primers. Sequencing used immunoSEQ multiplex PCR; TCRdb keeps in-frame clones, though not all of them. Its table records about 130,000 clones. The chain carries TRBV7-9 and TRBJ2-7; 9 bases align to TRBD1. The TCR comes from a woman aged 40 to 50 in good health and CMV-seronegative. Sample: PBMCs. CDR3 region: CASSRPGQGFGNEQYF. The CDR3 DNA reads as TGTGCCAGCAGCAGACCGGGACAGGGCTTTGGGAACGAGCAGTACTTC.